The count of the clone carrying this T cell receptor (beta chain) is one. These data originate in a study of blood T cell repertoires in COVID-19. Study overall: Some COVID-19 samples were acute and others convalescent; all came from the United States, Italy and Spain. PBMCs, B-cell-depleted T cells, or T cells provided the cDNA or gDNA that made up the material.

V lost 4 bases and J 1 base, leaving 12 bases between the germline ends. Germline lookup yields CDR1 SGHRS and CDR2 YFSETQ. This CDR3 spans 14 amino acids. In the original workflow: Researchers report that nucleated cell counts were estimated from reference gene primer amplification. Assay used: immunoSEQ multiplex PCR; TCRdb lists only in-frame clones, some missing. Clonal size and the V and J genes are those of that table, whereas D and trimming came from the DNA. There are 250,000 to 350,000 clones in the sample; roughly 83% occur only once, and 1.4% to 1.5% lies in the top ten. Enrollment of patients from Seattle took place during active infection, with longitudinal follow-up.

The chain recombines TRBV5-1 with TRBJ2-7, with a possible D match to TRBD2 (6 bases). The sequence was collected from a human donor with COVID-19, enrolled during active disease. The donor label of this sample is uncertain. What was sequenced was peripheral blood. The DNA of the CDR3 is TGCGCCAGCAGCCAGGAGGGCCCTTCCTACGAGCAGTACTTC. This translates into CASSQEGPSYEQYF.